Sequencing of this TCR beta chain was carried out in a study of CD8+ T cells in alopecia areata. In the study overall: After 6 to 18 months of tofacitinib, follow-up continued 6 months off drug. The study's findings and limits: With patients, TCR sharing proved less clear than in mice, a difference possibly related to HLA. Scalp clonality and expanded CD8+ clones among the top 100 fell significantly with tofacitinib.

The treatment was: oral pan-JAK inhibitor, 5-10 mg twice daily. Starting from PBMCs, sorting isolated CD4+ and CD8+ T cells. Extracted from the samples, RNA was reverse transcribed into cDNA to serve as the sequencing template. Sequenced by immunoSEQ multiplex PCR; TCRdb stores in-frame clones only, minus some. The repertoire holds approximately 160,000 clones, with 55% to 75% as singletons. Germline-derived CDR1 and CDR2 are SGHRS and YFSETQ. This CDR3 is 15 amino acids long. V lost 1 base and J lost 2, with 7 bases in between. Note on this clone: The antigen is not known.

The clonotype comes from a human donor with alopecia areata. The sequencing used CD4+ T cells sorted from blood, collected at week 24, from a patient treated with tofacitinib. V is TRBV5-1 and J is TRBJ2-6; possibly TRBD2 for D (5 bases). In nucleotides, the CDR3 is TGCGCCAGCAGCTTGCGGGGTCCTGGGGCCAACGTCCTGACTTTC. It is translated as CASSLRGPGANVLTF. Complete variable domain (other parts from reference TRBV5-1 and TRBJ2-6): KAGVTQTPRYLIKTRGQQVTLSCSPISGHRSVSWYQQTPGQGLQFLFEYFSETQRNKGNFPGRFSGRQFSNSRSEMNVSTLELGDSALYLCASSLRGPGANVLTFGAGSRLTVL.